Each of the 17 T cell receptor beta chains below was sequenced from the same sample in a study of T cells in women clearing cervical HPV infection. Sequencing used immunoSEQ multiplex PCR; TCRdb keeps in-frame clones, though not all of them. The clone table shows 15,000 or so clones, with the ten largest holding around a tenth. Sequencing was done on a sample of blood buffy coat. The receptors were sampled from a woman between 18 and 70 years old with a cervical HPV16 infection that either progressed to CIN3+ or cleared (not recorded which).

A remark on this clone: The CDR3 end lies 3 residues beyond the end of the read and is filled in from the germline J gene. The V gene is TRBV19, the J gene TRBJ1-3, with D unclear. The CDR3 runs 14 residues. The germline V gene encodes CDR1 LNHDA and CDR2 SQIVND (reference sequence). With 6 bases removed from V and 0 bases from J, the gap between germline ends came to 9 bases. The CDR3 region is CASRRTVSGNTIYF. The sequenced CDR3 bases are TGTGCCAGTAGGCGAACAGTCTCTGGAAACACC.

Concerning this clone itself: The CDR3 end lies 3 residues beyond the end of the read and is filled in from the germline J gene. This chain links TRBV29-1 with TRBJ2-6; no clear D. Trimming took off 4 bases at V and 4 bases at J, with 11 bases between the two ends. Germline-derived CDR1 and CDR2 are SQVTM and ANQGSEA. CDR3 length equals 14 residues. CDR3 in amino acids: CSVAGPPGANVLTF. The sequenced CDR3 bases are TGCAGCGTTGCCGGTCCCCCCGGGGCCAACGTC. Looking up the rest from reference TRBV29-1 and TRBJ2-6 gives the full variable domain: SAVISQKPSRDICQRGTSLTIQCQVDSQVTMMFWYRQQPGQSLTLIATANQGSEATYESGFVIDKFPISRPNLTFSTLTVSNMSPEDSSIYLCSVAGPPGANVLTFGAGSRLTVL.

Remarks on this clone: The read gets to within 3 residues of the CDR3 end, and the germline J gene fills in the rest. The gene calls are TRBV7-8 and TRBJ1-5, with D possibly matching TRBD1 (5 bases). Germline V lookup: CDR1 SGHVS, CDR2 FQNEAQ. V was shortened by 1 base and J by 6 bases, with 16 bases between the two germline ends. The CDR3 runs 16 residues. CDR3: CASSLGIGQGTQPQHF. The covered CDR3 bases are TGTGCCAGCAGCTTAGGTATCGGGCAGGGAACTCAGCCC.

On this clone itself: The read ends 3 residues early relative to the CDR3; the germline J gene fills the gap. The V gene is TRBV7-6, the J gene TRBJ2-7, with no clear D. The CDR3 is made up of 14 amino acids. The ends were cut back, 5 bases at V and 3 bases at J, with 14 bases in the middle. The germline gives CDR1 SGHVS, CDR2 FNYEAQ. Here the CDR3 reads CASSEVGSIYEQYF. The DNA read from the CDR3 is TGTGCCAGCAGCGAGGTGGGCAGTATCTACGAG.

As concerns this clone: Read sequence stops 3 residues before the CDR3 end, and the germline J gene provides the missing end. The rearrangement uses TRBV5-4 and TRBJ1-2; 7 nucleotides agree with TRBD1. The CDR3 length is 16 residues. Germline V CDR1 and CDR2: SGHNT, YYREEE (reference sequence). V lost 0 bases, J lost 6 bases, and 11 bases stayed unmatched. CDR3 DNA (partial): TGTGCCAGCAGCTTGGATGATCGGACAGGCGTGGATGGC. Translated, it gives CASSLDDRTGVDG. The CDR3 in its entirety is CASSLDDRTGVDGYTF.

Regarding this clone: The read ends 3 residues shy of where the CDR3 ends; the end is completed using the germline J gene. V is TRBV19 and J is TRBJ2-4; unclear D gene. The CDR3 length is 15 residues. Between the trimmed V and J ends, which lost 5 bases and 0 bases, there was a span of 11 bases. Germline CDR1 reads LNHDA; CDR2 reads SQIVND (reference sequence). The CDR3 sequence is CASSLAGLAKNIQYF. CDR3 DNA (partial): TGTGCCAGTAGTCTTGCAGGTCTAGCCAAAAACATT.

As for this clone: The CDR3 end is not reached by the read, which stops 3 residues before it; the germline J gene fills it in. The rearrangement uses TRBV11-2 and TRBJ1-2; no reliable D call. CDR1 and CDR2 (germline): SGHAT, FQNNGV. V was trimmed by 1 base and J by 3 bases, leaving 6 bases between them. The CDR3 totals 13 residues. CDR3 loop: CASSLVIHYGYTF. The DNA read from the CDR3 is TGTGCCAGCAGCTTAGTTATTCACTATGGC.

The DNA read from the CDR3 is TGCAGTGCTATAGGGGGGGAAAACACTGAA. This codes for CSAIGGENTE. The full CDR3 protein reads CSAIGGENTEAFF. V is TRBV20-1 and J is TRBJ1-1; the D gene is possibly TRBD1 (6 bases). Read sequence stops 3 residues before the CDR3 end, and the germline J gene provides the missing end. V shed 4 bases and J shed 2 bases, with 11 bases lying between them. Germline V gives CDR1 DFQATT, CDR2 SNEGSKA (reference sequence). The CDR3 has 13 amino acids.

Concerning this clone: The CDR3 is cut off 3 residues early in the read; its end comes from the germline J gene. The chain is built from TRBV7-7 and TRBJ2-2; 7 positions match TRBD2. V lost 5 bases to trimming and J lost 7 bases; unmatched junction nucleotides: 7. This CDR3 is built from 14 residues. The germline V gene has CDR1 SSHAT and CDR2 FNYEAQ (reference sequence). The DNA read from the CDR3 is TGTGCCAGCAGCCCTAGCGGCCTCAACGGGGAG. It yields the protein CASSPSGLNGE. The CDR3 reads in full as CASSPSGLNGELFF.

Points on this clone: The sequenced fragment ends 3 residues before the CDR3 boundary, so the rest is inferred from the germline J gene. This chain links TRBV2 with TRBJ1-1; D perhaps matches TRBD1 (6 bases). The germline gives CDR1 SNHLY, CDR2 FYNNEI. Deletions cut 11 bases from V and 0 bases from J, with 13 bases between. The CDR3 spans 13 residues. The DNA read from the CDR3 is TGTGCCGGAAGGACAGATTTGAACACTGAA. Translation gives CAGRTDLNTE. The full CDR3 is CAGRTDLNTEAFF.

Comments on this clone: The read ends 3 residues before the CDR3 terminus; that terminus is restored from the germline J gene. This sequence joins TRBV11-2 and TRBJ2-7; D might be TRBD1 (7 bases). The CDR3 totals 14 residues. In germline, CDR1 is SGHAT, CDR2 FQNNGV. V was cut by 2 bases and J by 3 bases, with 11 bases left in between. The sequenced CDR3 bases are TGTGCCAGCAGCTTATTGCAGGGGGGCTACGAG. Its translation: CASSLLQGGYE. The whole CDR3 is CASSLLQGGYEQYF.

Turning to this clone: The read finishes 3 residues shy of the CDR3 end, and the germline J gene is used to complete it. The chain couples TRBV2 to TRBJ2-7; 14 nucleotides agree with TRBD2. V lost 8 bases to trimming and J lost 5 bases; unmatched junction nucleotides: 11. CDR3 length: 16 residues. CDR1 and CDR2 (germline): SNHLY, FYNNEI. The part of the CDR3 DNA that was read is TGTGCCAGCGGGGACAGGCGACTAGCGGGAGGGCACGAG. Residues: CASGDRRLAGGHE. The CDR3 in full is CASGDRRLAGGHEQYF.

As concerns this clone: The CDR3 goes on 3 residues after the read ends, and that part is filled in from the germline J gene. The V call is TRBV20-1, the J call TRBJ2-1; 8 nucleotides align to TRBD2. CDR3 length equals 13 residues. The V and J ends lost 6 bases and 2 bases, in that order; junction bases with no gene match: 3. CDR1 is DFQATT and CDR2 is SNEGSKA in the germline V gene (reference sequence). The covered CDR3 bases are TGCAGTGCCCCGGGACTAGCCTACAATGAG. It codes for CSAPGLAYNE. The whole CDR3 region reads CSAPGLAYNEQFF.

About this clone itself: The read terminates 3 residues before the CDR3 end, so the remaining end is supplied by the germline J gene. J is TRBJ2-7 and V is TRBV10-3, with 7 bases identical to TRBD1. The V gene end was trimmed by 4 bases and the J gene end by 0 bases; junction bases not matched to a gene: 6. Germline assignment: CDR1 ENHRY and CDR2 SYGVKD. CDR3 length equals 15 residues. Partial CDR3 DNA: TGTGCCATCAGTGCTTGGACAGGCCGCTCCTACGAG. Amino acids: CAISAWTGRSYE. The complete CDR3 reads CAISAWTGRSYEQYF.

On this clone: The read stops 3 residues short of the end of the CDR3; the missing end is completed from the germline J gene. The V and J genes are TRBV5-1 and TRBJ1-3; no reliable D call. CDR1 SGHRS and CDR2 YFSETQ come from the germline V gene. The ends were cut back, 4 bases at V and 1 base at J, with 9 bases in the middle. The CDR3 is 14 amino acids. CDR3 DNA, as far as it was read: TGCGCCAGCAGCCCGGTCCTTTCTGGAAACACC. As protein: CASSPVLSGNT. The entire CDR3 reads CASSPVLSGNTIYF.

Comment on this clone: With the read ending 3 residues before the CDR3 end, the germline J gene is used to fill in that end. The V and J genes are TRBV30 and TRBJ2-3, with TRBD2 identical over 10 bases. CDR1 and CDR2 from the germline V gene are GTSNPN and SVGIG (reference sequence). The CDR3 totals 16 residues. Trimming took 1 base from V and 0 from J; bases not matched to a gene: 4. CDR3 DNA (partial): TGTGCCTGGAGTGCCGGACTAGCGGCTAGCACAGATACG. Amino acids: CAWSAGLAASTDT. The CDR3 as a whole reads CAWSAGLAASTDTQYF.

As for this clone: The sequence runs out 3 residues before the end of the CDR3; the remainder is reconstructed from the germline J gene. The J gene is TRBJ1-2, the V gene TRBV20-1, with 9 bases aligning to TRBD1. Germline V CDR1 and CDR2: DFQATT, SNEGSKA (reference sequence). The CDR3 extends over 12 amino acids. V was clipped by 6 bases and J by 7 bases; unmatched bases: 6. This chain's CDR3 is CSASGTGLGYTF. The DNA read from the CDR3 is TGCAGTGCGTCCGGGACAGGGCTTGGC.